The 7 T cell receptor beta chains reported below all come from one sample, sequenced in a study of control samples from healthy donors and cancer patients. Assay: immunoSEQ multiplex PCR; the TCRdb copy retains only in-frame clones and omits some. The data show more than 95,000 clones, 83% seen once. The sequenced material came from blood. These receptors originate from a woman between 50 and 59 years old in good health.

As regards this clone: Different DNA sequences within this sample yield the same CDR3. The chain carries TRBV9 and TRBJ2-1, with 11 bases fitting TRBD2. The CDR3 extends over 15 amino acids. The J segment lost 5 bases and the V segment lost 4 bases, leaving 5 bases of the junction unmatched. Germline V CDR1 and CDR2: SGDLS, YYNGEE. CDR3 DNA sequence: TGTGCCAGCAGCCCCCGACTAGCGGGAAACAATGAGCAGTTCTTC. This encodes CASSPRLAGNNEQFF.

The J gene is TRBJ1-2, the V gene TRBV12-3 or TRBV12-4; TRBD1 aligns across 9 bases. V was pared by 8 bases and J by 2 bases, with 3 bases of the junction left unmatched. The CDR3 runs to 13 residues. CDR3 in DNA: TGTGCCAGCGGGACAGGGAAGAACTATGGCTACACCTTC. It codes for CASGTGKNYGYTF.

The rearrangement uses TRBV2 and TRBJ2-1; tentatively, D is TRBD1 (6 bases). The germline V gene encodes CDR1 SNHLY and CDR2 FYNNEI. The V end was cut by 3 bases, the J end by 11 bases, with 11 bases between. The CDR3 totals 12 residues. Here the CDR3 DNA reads TGTGCCAGCAGTGATGGCTGGGGGCAGCAGTTCTTC. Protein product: CASSDGWGQQFF. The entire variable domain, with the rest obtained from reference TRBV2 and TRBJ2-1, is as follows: EPEVTQTPSHQVTQMGQEVILRCVPISNHLYFYWYRQILGQKVEFLVSFYNNEISEKSEIFDDQFSVERPDGSNFTLKIRSTKLEDSAMYFCASSDGWGQQFFGPGTRLTVL.

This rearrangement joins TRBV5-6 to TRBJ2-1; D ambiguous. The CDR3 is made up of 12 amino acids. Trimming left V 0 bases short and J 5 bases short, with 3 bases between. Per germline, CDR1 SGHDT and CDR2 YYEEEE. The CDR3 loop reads CASSLGDNEQFF. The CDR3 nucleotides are TGTGCCAGCAGCTTGGGAGACAATGAGCAGTTCTTC.

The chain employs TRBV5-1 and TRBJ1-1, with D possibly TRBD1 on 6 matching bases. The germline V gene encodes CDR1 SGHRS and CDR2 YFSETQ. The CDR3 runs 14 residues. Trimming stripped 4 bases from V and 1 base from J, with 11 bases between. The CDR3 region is CASSQQGKNTEAFF. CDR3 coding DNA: TGCGCCAGCAGCCAACAGGGAAAGAACACTGAAGCTTTCTTT.

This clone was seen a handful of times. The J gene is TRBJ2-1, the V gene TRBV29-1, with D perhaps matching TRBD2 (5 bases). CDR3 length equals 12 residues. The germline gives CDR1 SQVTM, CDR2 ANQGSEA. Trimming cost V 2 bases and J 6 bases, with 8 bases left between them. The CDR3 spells CSVEWTVNEQFF. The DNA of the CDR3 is TGCAGCGTTGAATGGACTGTCAATGAGCAGTTCTTC.

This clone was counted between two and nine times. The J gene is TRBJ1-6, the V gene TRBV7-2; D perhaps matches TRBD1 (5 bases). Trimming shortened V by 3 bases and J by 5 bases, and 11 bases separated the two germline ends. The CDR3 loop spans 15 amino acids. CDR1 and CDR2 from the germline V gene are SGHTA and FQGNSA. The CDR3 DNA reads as TGTGCCAGCAGCTTCTTTCAGGGAAATAATTCACCCCTCCACTTT. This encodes CASSFFQGNNSPLHF. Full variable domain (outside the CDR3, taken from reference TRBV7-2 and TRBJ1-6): GAGVSQSPSNKVTEKGKDVELRCDPISGHTALYWYRQSLGQGLEFLIYFQGNSAPDKSGLPSDRFSAERTGGSVSTLTIQRTQQEDSAVYLCASSFFQGNNSPLHFGNGTRLTVT.